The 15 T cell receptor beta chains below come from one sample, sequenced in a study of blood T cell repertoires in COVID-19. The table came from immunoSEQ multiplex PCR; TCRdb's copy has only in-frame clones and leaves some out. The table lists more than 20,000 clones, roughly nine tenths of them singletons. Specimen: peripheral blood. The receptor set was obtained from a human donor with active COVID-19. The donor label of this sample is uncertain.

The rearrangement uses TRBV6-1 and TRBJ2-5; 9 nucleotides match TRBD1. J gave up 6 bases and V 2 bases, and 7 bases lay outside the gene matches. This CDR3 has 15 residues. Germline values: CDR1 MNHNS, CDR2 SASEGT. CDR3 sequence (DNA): TGTGCCAGCAGTGAACCCGGACAGGGGTCACAGACCCAGTACTTC. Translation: CASSEPGQGSQTQYF.

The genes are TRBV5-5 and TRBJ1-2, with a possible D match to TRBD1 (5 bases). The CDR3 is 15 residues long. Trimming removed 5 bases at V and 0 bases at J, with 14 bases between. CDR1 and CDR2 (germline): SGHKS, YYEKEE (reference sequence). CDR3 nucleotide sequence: TGTGCCAGCAGTCCCCGGGGGGAGCCTAACTATGGCTACACCTTC. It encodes CASSPRGEPNYGYTF.

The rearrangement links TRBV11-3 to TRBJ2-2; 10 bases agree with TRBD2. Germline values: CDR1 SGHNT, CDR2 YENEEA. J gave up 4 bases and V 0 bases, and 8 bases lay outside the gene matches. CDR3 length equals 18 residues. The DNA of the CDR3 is TGTGCCAGCAGCTTAGAGGGGCCTAGCGGGAGCGTCACCGGGGAGCTGTTTTTT. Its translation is CASSLEGPSGSVTGELFF.

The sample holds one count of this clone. The chain's CDR3 is CASSAREGWSNEQFF. The CDR3 DNA follows: TGTGCCAGCAGCGCCCGGGAAGGGTGGAGCAATGAGCAGTTCTTC. The chain is built from TRBV7-9 and TRBJ2-1; a possible D gene is TRBD2 (5 bases). The CDR3 runs 15 residues. The V gene lost 5 bases and the J gene lost 6 bases, with 17 bases spanning the gap. Germline-derived CDR1 and CDR2 are SEHNR and FQNEAQ (reference sequence). Full variable domain (outside the CDR3, taken from reference TRBV7-9 and TRBJ2-1): DTGVSQNPRHKITKRGQNVTFRCDPISEHNRLYWYRQTLGQGPEFLTYFQNEAQLEKSRLLSDRFSAERPKGSFSTLEIQRTEQGDSAMYLCASSAREGWSNEQFFGPGTRLTVL.

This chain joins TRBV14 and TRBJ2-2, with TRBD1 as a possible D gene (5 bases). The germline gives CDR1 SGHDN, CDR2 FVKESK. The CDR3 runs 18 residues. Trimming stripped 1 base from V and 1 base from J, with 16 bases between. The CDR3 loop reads CASSQVPPVRENTGELFF. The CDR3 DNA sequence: TGTGCCAGCAGCCAAGTGCCTCCAGTCAGGGAGAACACCGGGGAGCTGTTTTTT.

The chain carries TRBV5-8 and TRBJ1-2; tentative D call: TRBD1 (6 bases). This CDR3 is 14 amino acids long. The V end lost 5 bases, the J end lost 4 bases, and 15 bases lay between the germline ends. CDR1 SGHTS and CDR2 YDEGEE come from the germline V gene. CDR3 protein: CASRGLGQSYGYTF. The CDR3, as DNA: TGTGCCAGCAGGGGTTTGGGACAATCCTATGGCTACACCTTC.

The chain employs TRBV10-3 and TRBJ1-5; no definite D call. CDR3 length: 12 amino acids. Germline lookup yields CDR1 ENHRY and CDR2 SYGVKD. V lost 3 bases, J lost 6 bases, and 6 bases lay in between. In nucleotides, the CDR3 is TGTGCCATCAGTGACGCCGGTCAGCCCCAGCATTTT. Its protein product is CAISDAGQPQHF.

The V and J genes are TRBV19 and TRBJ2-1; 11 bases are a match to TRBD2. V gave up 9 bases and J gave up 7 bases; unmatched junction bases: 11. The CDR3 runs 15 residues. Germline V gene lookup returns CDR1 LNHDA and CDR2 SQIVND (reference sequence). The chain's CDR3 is CASGGLAGGENEQFF. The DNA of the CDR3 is TGTGCCAGCGGCGGTCTAGCGGGAGGAGAAAATGAGCAGTTCTTC.

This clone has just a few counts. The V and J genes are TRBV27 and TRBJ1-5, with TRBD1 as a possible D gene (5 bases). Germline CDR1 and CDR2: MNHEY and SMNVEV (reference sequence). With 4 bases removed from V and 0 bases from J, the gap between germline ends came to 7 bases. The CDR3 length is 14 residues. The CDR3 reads CASSSGNSNQPQHF. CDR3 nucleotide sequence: TGTGCCAGCAGTTCAGGGAATAGCAATCAGCCCCAGCATTTT.

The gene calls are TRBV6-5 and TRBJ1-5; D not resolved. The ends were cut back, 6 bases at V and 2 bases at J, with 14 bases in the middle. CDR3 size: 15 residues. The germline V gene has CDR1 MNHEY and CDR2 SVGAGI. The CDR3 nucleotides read TGTGCCAGCAGACCCTCGGGGTTGGGCAATCAGCCCCAGCATTTT. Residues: CASRPSGLGNQPQHF.

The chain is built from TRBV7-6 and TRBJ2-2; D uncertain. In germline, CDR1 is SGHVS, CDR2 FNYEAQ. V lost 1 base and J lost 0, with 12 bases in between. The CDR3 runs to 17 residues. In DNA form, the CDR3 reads TGTGCCAGCAGCTTAGTTGGGTCAGGAACGAACACCGGGGAGCTGTTTTTT. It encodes CASSLVGSGTNTGELFF.

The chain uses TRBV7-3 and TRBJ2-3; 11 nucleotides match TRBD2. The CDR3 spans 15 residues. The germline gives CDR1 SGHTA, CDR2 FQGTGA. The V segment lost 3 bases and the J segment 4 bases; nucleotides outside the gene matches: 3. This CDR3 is CASSFSGRGADTQYF. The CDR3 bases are TGTGCCAGCAGCTTTAGCGGGAGGGGGGCAGATACGCAGTATTTT.

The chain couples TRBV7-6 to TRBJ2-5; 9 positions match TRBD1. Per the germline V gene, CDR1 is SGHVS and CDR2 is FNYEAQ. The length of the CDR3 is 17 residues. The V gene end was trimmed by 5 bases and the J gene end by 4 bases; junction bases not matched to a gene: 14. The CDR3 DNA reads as TGTGCCAGCAGCGGAACGTACCGGGACAGGGCGGGAGAGACCCAGTACTTC. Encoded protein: CASSGTYRDRAGETQYF. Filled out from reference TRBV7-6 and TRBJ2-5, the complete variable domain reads GAGVSQSPRYKVTKRGQDVALRCDPISGHVSLYWYRQALGQGPEFLTYFNYEAQQDKSGLPNDRFSAERPEGSISTLTIQRTEQRDSAMYRCASSGTYRDRAGETQYFGPGTRLLVL.

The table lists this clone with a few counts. The CDR3 reads CASSFGTGYVGYTF. The DNA of the CDR3 is TGTGCCAGCAGCTTCGGAACAGGGTATGTTGGCTACACCTTC. J is TRBJ1-2 and V is TRBV5-6, with a tentative D call TRBD1 (6 bases). Trimming removed 2 bases at V and 7 bases at J, with 15 bases between. The V gene's germline CDR1 is SGHDT and CDR2 YYEEEE. The CDR3 runs to 14 residues.

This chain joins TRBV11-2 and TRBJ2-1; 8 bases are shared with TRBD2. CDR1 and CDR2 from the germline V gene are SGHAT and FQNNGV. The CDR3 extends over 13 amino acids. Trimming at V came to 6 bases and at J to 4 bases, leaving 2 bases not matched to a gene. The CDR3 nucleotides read TGTGCCAGCAGTACGGGGGGGTACAATGAGCAGTTCTTC. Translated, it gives CASSTGGYNEQFF.